The T cell receptor (beta chain) described here comes from a study of vaccination effects on CD4 cells after COVID-19. At the level of the study: The participants, recipients of two vaccine doses, got either BNT162b2 or mRNA-1273. The study's findings and limits: Pronounced clonal contraction occurred in clones induced by infection and by vaccine late after vaccination.

Only in-frame clones appear in the TCRdb table, and some are missing; sequencing was by immunoSEQ multiplex PCR. The table includes tens of thousands of clones, about 70% detected once. Expansion of antigen-specific CD4+ T cells with viral peptide pools was carried out by the ViraFEST assay before sequencing. Following culture for more than 9 days, CD4+ T cells were isolated. A density of roughly 2 million PBMC per well was used; these cells were cultured with 9.5 to 10 IU/ml IL-2 and 10 ug/ml peptides. On days 3 and 7, fresh IL-2 medium replaced half the medium. Regarding this clone: Its antigen is unidentified.

Per the germline V gene, CDR1 is SGHRS and CDR2 is YFSETQ. The CDR3 length is 14 residues. After removal of 2 bases from V and 6 bases from J, the junction contained 7 bases not matched to a gene. The chain combines TRBV5-1 with TRBJ1-2, with 7 bases that match TRBD1. Sequenced here: CD4+ T cells from PBMCs cultured with HCoV-229E spike peptides, sampled before COVID-19 vaccination. The TCR comes from a human donor who received a COVID-19 vaccine. Written as DNA, the CDR3 is TGCGCCAGCAGCTTCCAGACAGGGTCAGATGGCTACACCTTC. Amino acid sequence: CASSFQTGSDGYTF.